The next 27 T cell receptor beta chains were all read from a single sample in a study of T-cell reconstitution after alpha-beta-depleted transplantation in children. Unique molecular identifiers were incorporated during preparation of the TCRbeta library. TCRdb re-called the PCR reads through MiXCR, storing one row per CDR3 protein. The table lists approximately 340,000 distinct CDR3 sequences, 9% to 12% of them singletons. The starting material was PBMCs from the stem cell graft donor, obtained from the stem cell graft. Receptors originate from a human donor who donated a stem cell graft to a child with acute lymphoblastic leukemia.

In its sample, this clonotype is medium-sized (0.01 to 0.1%). V gene TRBV20-1 combines with J gene TRBJ2-7; TRBD2 matches 7 bases. The junction had 7 bases not matched to a gene; V was cut back by 2 bases and J by 3 bases. The germline gives CDR1 DFQATT, CDR2 SNEGSKA (reference sequence). CDR3 length: 14 amino acids. The CDR3 bases are TGCAGTGCTAGAATGACTAGCCCCCGCTACGAGCAGTACTTC. It specifies CSARMTSPRYEQYF.

The chain links TRBV6-5 to TRBJ1-1; 9 bases are shared with TRBD1. CDR1 MNHEY and CDR2 SVGAGI come from the germline V gene. V shed 2 bases and J 0 bases; nucleotides not matched to a gene: 7. This CDR3 has 17 amino acids. This CDR3 is CASSYRRTGDMNTEAFF. The CDR3 DNA sequence: TGTGCCAGCAGTTACCGAAGGACAGGGGACATGAACACTGAAGCTTTCTTT.

The chain carries TRBV5-1 and TRBJ1-5; possibly TRBD1 for D (6 bases). The V end lost 0 bases, the J end lost 7 bases, and 14 bases lay between the germline ends. The CDR3 has 15 amino acids. In germline, CDR1 is SGHRS, CDR2 YFSETQ. This CDR3 reads CASSLDGGAEQPQHF. CDR3 nucleotides: TGCGCCAGCAGCTTGGATGGGGGCGCCGAACAGCCCCAGCATTTT.

This rearrangement joins TRBV28 to TRBJ2-5; 9 bases fit TRBD2. Looked up from germline, CDR1 is MDHEN and CDR2 is SYDVKM. J lost 1 base, V lost 6 bases, and 9 bases had no gene match. This CDR3 is built from 16 residues. The CDR3 nucleotides read TGTGCCAGCAGGAAACGGACTAGCGACCCCCAAGAGACCCAGTACTTC. Its protein is CASRKRTSDPQETQYF.

This clonotype has a handful of counts. The chain has TRBV20-1 and TRBJ2-7; possible D gene TRBD2, 5 bases. Germline V lookup: CDR1 DFQATT, CDR2 SNEGSKA (reference sequence). Trimming cost V 7 bases and J 2 bases, with 12 bases left between them. This CDR3 spans 12 amino acids. CDR3 loop: CSGHRETYEQYF. The DNA for the CDR3 is TGCAGTGGGCATAGGGAGACCTACGAGCAGTACTTC.

This clonotype showed up just a few times. J is TRBJ2-5 and V is TRBV20-1, with TRBD2 matching over 10 bases. The CDR3 contains 15 residues. Germline V CDR1 and CDR2: DFQATT, SNEGSKA (reference sequence). V was clipped by 0 bases and J by 5 bases; unmatched bases: 6. The CDR3 DNA reads TGCAGTGCTAGAGACAAGCGGGAGGGCGGCGAGACCCAGTACTTC. Translated: CSARDKREGGETQYF.

The chain links TRBV20-1 to TRBJ2-6; 9 nucleotides align to TRBD1. Germline trimming cut 7 bases from V and 8 bases from J; bases unmatched to any gene: 9. There are 14 residues in the CDR3. Germline V CDR1 and CDR2: DFQATT, SNEGSKA (reference sequence). CDR3 in amino acids: CSVARTGVSNVLTF. The CDR3, as DNA: TGCAGTGTCGCGCGGACAGGGGTGTCCAACGTCCTGACTTTC.

This clonotype was observed a handful of times. The chain employs TRBV20-1 and TRBJ2-2, with a tentative D call TRBD2 (5 bases). V was clipped by 7 bases and J by 3 bases, with 12 bases between them. There are 13 residues in the CDR3. Germline CDR1 is DFQATT and CDR2 is SNEGSKA (reference sequence). The CDR3, as DNA: TGCAGTGGGGAGCTTACGGACACCGGGGAGCTGTTTTTT. Protein: CSGELTDTGELFF.

This clonotype has ten or more counts. The chain links TRBV6-2 or TRBV6-3 to TRBJ2-7, with 7 bases matching TRBD2. The V and J ends lost 8 bases and 5 bases, in that order; junction bases with no gene match: 9. The CDR3 is 13 residues long. Germline V CDR1 and CDR2: MNHEY, SVGEGT. For the CDR3, the DNA is TGTGCCAGCCGGGGCAGCGGGGACCACGAGCAGTACTTC. Protein sequence: CASRGSGDHEQYF.

This clonotype was counted at least ten times. The chain couples TRBV7-9 to TRBJ2-5, with 7 bases matching TRBD2. The CDR3 length is 13 residues. The germline V gene encodes CDR1 SEHNR and CDR2 FQNEAQ (reference sequence). V dropped 1 base and J dropped 6; count of bases not matched to a gene: 2. The CDR3 loop reads CASSLGEGKTQYF. As DNA, the CDR3 is TGTGCCAGCAGCTTAGGGGAGGGGAAGACCCAGTACTTC.

In its sample, this clonotype was seen a few times. CDR3 DNA: TGTGCCAGCAGCGTATCCCCACACCACGAGCAGTACTTC. Amino acid sequence: CASSVSPHHEQYF. The chain recombines TRBV9 with TRBJ2-7; D gene ambiguous. Germline V gene lookup returns CDR1 SGDLS and CDR2 YYNGEE. The CDR3 spans 13 residues. V shed 1 base and J shed 5 bases, with 10 bases lying between them. Variable domain in full (rest from reference TRBV9 and TRBJ2-7): DSGVTQTPKHLITATGQRVTLRCSPRSGDLSVYWYQQSLDQGLQFLIQYYNGEERAKGNILERFSAQQFPDLHSELNLSSLELGDSALYFCASSVSPHHEQYFGPGTRLTVT.

This chain joins TRBV3-1 and TRBJ1-1, with a possible D match to TRBD1 (5 bases). Germline V gene sequence: CDR1 LGHDT, CDR2 YNNKEL (reference sequence). V lost 3 bases, J lost 2 bases, and 10 bases lay in between. The CDR3 consists of 14 residues. CDR3: CASSQEGLNTEAFF. The CDR3 DNA sequence: TGTGCCAGCAGCCAGGAGGGGCTAAACACTGAAGCTTTCTTT. Together with reference TRBV3-1 and TRBJ1-1, the CDR3 gives the full variable domain: DTAVSQTPKYLVTQMGNDKSIKCEQNLGHDTMYWYKQDSKKFLKIMFSYNNKELIINETVPNRFSPKSPDKAHLNLHINSLELGDSAVYFCASSQEGLNTEAFFGQGTRLTVV.

The chain employs TRBV5-5 and TRBJ2-1, with 10 positions matching TRBD2. V shed 0 bases and J 7 bases; nucleotides not matched to a gene: 13. This CDR3 contains 18 residues. Germline values: CDR1 SGHKS, CDR2 YYEKEE (reference sequence). The CDR3 is CASSLGPASGSPGNEQFF. DNA of the CDR3: TGTGCCAGCAGCTTGGGCCCTGCTAGCGGGAGCCCCGGGAATGAGCAGTTCTTC.

V usage is TRBV5-1 and J usage is TRBJ2-1; 13 nucleotides line up with TRBD2. The ends lost 3 bases at V and 5 bases at J; junction bases unmatched: 5. Germline CDR1 and CDR2: SGHRS and YFSETQ. The CDR3 has 16 amino acids. The CDR3 DNA reads as TGCGCCAGCAGCTCTCCCGGGACTAGCGGGAACAATGAGCAGTTCTTC. This codes for CASSSPGTSGNNEQFF.

V usage is TRBV4-1 and J usage is TRBJ2-3; TRBD2 is a possible D gene (6 bases). The CDR3 has 12 amino acids. Between the trimmed V and J ends, which lost 9 bases and 4 bases, there was a span of 11 bases. Germline lookup yields CDR1 MGHRA and CDR2 YSYEKL. CDR3 sequence reads: CASTPGADTQYF. Here the CDR3 DNA reads TGCGCCAGTACTCCGGGGGCAGATACGCAGTATTTT.

The gene calls are TRBV5-1 and TRBJ2-7, with 11 bases that match TRBD1. The CDR3 has 16 residues. V gave up 10 bases and J gave up 5 bases; unmatched junction bases: 17. Germline CDR1 SGHRS, CDR2 YFSETQ. The CDR3 here is CAGPRDRDRGTNEQYF. DNA of the CDR3: TGCGCCGGCCCTCGAGACCGGGACAGGGGGACTAACGAGCAGTACTTC.

This clonotype was seen a few times. V usage is TRBV4-2 and J usage is TRBJ2-6; either TRBD1 or TRBD2 may fit D (5 bases each). Germline CDR1 reads LGHNA; CDR2 reads YNFKEQ. This CDR3 spans 17 amino acids. V was clipped by 1 base and J by 0 bases, with 10 bases between them. The CDR3 loop reads CASSQVGGTSGANVLTF. CDR3 nucleotide sequence: TGTGCCAGCAGCCAAGTTGGGGGAACCTCTGGGGCCAACGTCCTGACTTTC.

Points on this clonotype: This clone may be a read error of a much larger clone one base away. J is TRBJ2-1 and V is TRBV5-1, with 7 bases identical to TRBD1. Germline lookup yields CDR1 SGHRS and CDR2 YFSETQ. This CDR3 spans 18 amino acids. The V and J ends lost 3 bases and 5 bases, in that order; junction bases with no gene match: 17. This chain's CDR3 is CASSYLDRRNHYNNEQFF. The CDR3 DNA sequence: TGCGCCAGCAGCTACCTGGACAGGAGAAACCACTACAACAATGAGCAGTTCTTC.

This rearrangement joins TRBV20-1 to TRBJ2-5, with TRBD1 matching 7 bases. V lost 6 bases and J lost 2; bases outside the gene matches: 12. The CDR3 consists of 15 residues. CDR1 DFQATT and CDR2 SNEGSKA come from the germline V gene (reference sequence). Here the CDR3 reads CSANQGQARQETQYF. The CDR3 bases are TGCAGTGCAAACCAAGGACAGGCCCGGCAAGAGACCCAGTACTTC.

A note on this clonotype: Since the CDR3 does not end with the conserved phenylalanine or tryptophan, this likely comes from a read error. The chain uses TRBV28 and TRBJ2-7, with 9 bases aligning to TRBD1. The CDR3 is 15 residues long. The V gene end was trimmed by 4 bases and the J gene end by 5 bases; junction bases not matched to a gene: 9. Germline assignment: CDR1 MDHEN and CDR2 SYDVKM. This CDR3 is CASSSSGTGSNEQYL. In nucleotides, the CDR3 is TGTGCCAGCAGTTCCTCCGGGACAGGGTCTAACGAGCAGTACTTG.

This clonotype was observed many times. The chain has TRBV6-1 and TRBJ1-5, with a tentative D call TRBD1 (5 bases). The CDR3 length is 13 residues. Trimming cost V 8 bases and J 3 bases, with 11 bases left between them. Germline assignment: CDR1 MNHNS and CDR2 SASEGT. CDR3 DNA sequence: TGTGCCAGCGGGCAGGGTCTCAATCAGCCCCAGCATTTT. This sequence encodes CASGQGLNQPQHF.

V usage is TRBV5-1 and J usage is TRBJ2-1; 14 nucleotides line up with TRBD2. The CDR3 consists of 20 residues. From germline, CDR1 is SGHRS and CDR2 YFSETQ. V was pared by 2 bases and J by 2 bases, with 12 bases of the junction left unmatched. CDR3 sequence (DNA): TGCGCCAGCAGCTTACTTCCGGGACTAGCGGGAGTCGCCCCCTACAATGAGCAGTTCTTC. It specifies CASSLLPGLAGVAPYNEQFF.

The chain employs TRBV27 and TRBJ2-1; tentatively, D is TRBD2 (5 bases). CDR3 length: 13 residues. Trimming pared 10 bases from V and 5 bases from J, leaving 15 bases between. The germline V gene encodes CDR1 MNHEY and CDR2 SMNVEV (reference sequence). CDR3 region: CATSTTTNNEQFF. The CDR3 DNA follows: TGTGCCACCTCGACTACCACTAACAATGAGCAGTTCTTC.

This clonotype was seen more than once but under ten times. This rearrangement joins TRBV7-9 to TRBJ2-3; D gene unclear. Deletions cut 0 bases from V and 6 bases from J, with 7 bases between. The germline V gene has CDR1 SEHNR and CDR2 FQNEAQ (reference sequence). This CDR3 has 13 residues. CDR3 DNA sequence: TGTGCCAGCAGCTTAGCGTTGGTCGATACGCAGTATTTT. Translating it yields CASSLALVDTQYF.

This clonotype has a handful of counts. This rearrangement joins TRBV29-1 to TRBJ2-3; 7 bases fit TRBD2. Per germline, CDR1 SQVTM and CDR2 ANQGSEA. The CDR3 is 18 amino acids. V trimming: 6 bases; J trimming: 8 bases; junction bases outside the gene matches: 26. The CDR3 is CSVETGQEYSAGAGTQYF. The CDR3 bases are TGCAGCGTAGAAACAGGCCAAGAATATAGTGCGGGAGCTGGTACGCAGTATTTT.

This rearrangement joins TRBV11-2 to TRBJ2-3; 10 positions match TRBD2. This CDR3 is built from 16 residues. Trimming cost V 2 bases and J 2 bases; bases outside gene matches: 4. CDR1 is SGHAT and CDR2 is FQNNGV in the germline V gene. The DNA of the CDR3 is TGTGCCAGCAGCTTAATAGCGGGAGGAGTCACAGATACGCAGTATTTT. It yields the protein CASSLIAGGVTDTQYF.

This clonotype showed up many times. The rearrangement uses TRBV27 and TRBJ2-1; TRBD1 matches 10 bases. This CDR3 comprises 15 residues. In germline, CDR1 is MNHEY, CDR2 SMNVEV (reference sequence). Losses at the gene ends were 6 bases for V and 4 bases for J; bases not matched to a gene: 6. CDR3 nucleotides: TGTGCCAGCAGCTTGGGGACAGGGGCTTACAATGAGCAGTTCTTC. Residues: CASSLGTGAYNEQFF.